One and the same sample provided the 26 T cell receptor beta chains below, sequenced in a study of neurological immune-mediated disorders. Time point here: longitudinal time-point 2. MiXCR, applied by TCRdb to the 5' RACE reads, yields one record per CDR3 protein. This table holds under 100,000 distinct CDR3 sequences, 13% found once. Material for sequencing was PBMCs. The source is a female donor with HTLV-1-associated myelopathy (HAM/TSP).

Many counts were recorded for this clonotype. The V gene is TRBV5-1, the J gene TRBJ2-1; D not certain. Looked up from germline, CDR1 is SGHRS and CDR2 is YFSETQ. The CDR3 sequence is 15 residues long. V was trimmed by 3 bases and J by 0 bases, leaving 10 bases between them. This chain's CDR3 is CASSSGIHSYNEQFF. In DNA, the CDR3 is TGCGCCAGCAGCTCCGGTATTCACTCCTACAATGAGCAGTTCTTC.

CDR3 region: CSARVGTSGQETQYF. DNA for the CDR3: TGCAGTGCTAGGGTTGGGACTAGCGGGCAAGAGACCCAGTACTTC. The genes are TRBV20-1 and TRBJ2-5, with TRBD2 matching 12 bases. This CDR3 region has 15 residues. The V gene's germline CDR1 is DFQATT and CDR2 SNEGSKA (reference sequence). The trim removed 3 bases at V and 2 bases at J, leaving 4 bases unmatched.

Many counts were recorded for this clonotype. This chain uses TRBV5-1 with TRBJ1-6; D unclear. The CDR3 is made up of 12 amino acids. V lost 6 bases, J lost 6 bases, and 7 bases lay in between. Germline loops: CDR1 SGHRS, CDR2 YFSETQ. The CDR3, as DNA: TGCGCCAGCAAGGCTTCTAATTCACCCCTCCACTTT. As protein: CASKASNSPLHF.

In its sample, this clonotype was seen many times. The J gene is TRBJ1-1, the V gene TRBV24-1, with a weak D call TRBD1 (6 bases). Germline values: CDR1 KGHDR, CDR2 SFDVKD. Trimming took 9 bases from V and 0 from J, leaving 10 bases between them. This CDR3 has 13 amino acids. The CDR3 spells CATSRGMNTEAFF. In DNA, the CDR3 is TGTGCCACCTCCAGGGGTATGAACACTGAAGCTTTCTTT.

The chain employs TRBV20-1 and TRBJ2-1; TRBD2 agrees at 11 bases. Judging by the DNA end, TRBJ2-7 fits better; the J call may be wrong. The CDR3 is made up of 16 amino acids. Looked up from germline, CDR1 is DFQATT and CDR2 is SNEGSKA (reference sequence). The CDR3 DNA follows: TGCAGTGCTAGATCCTTAGCGGGGGGGCAATACTATGAGCAGTACTTC. Its translation: CSARSLAGGQYYEQYF.

This clonotype was counted at least ten times. The CDR3 loop is CSAVRGAGYGYTF. The DNA of the CDR3 is TGCAGTGCCGTGAGGGGGGCCGGCTATGGCTACACCTTC. The J gene is TRBJ1-2, the V gene TRBV20-1, with a tentative D call TRBD1 (6 bases). V was trimmed by 6 bases and J by 4 bases, leaving 15 bases between them. From germline, CDR1 is DFQATT and CDR2 SNEGSKA (reference sequence). The CDR3 totals 13 residues.

This clonotype came up many times. J is TRBJ1-2 and V is TRBV12-3 or TRBV12-4, with TRBD1 matching over 10 bases. The CDR3 consists of 14 residues. Germline trimming cut 2 bases from V and 8 bases from J; bases unmatched to any gene: 5. The CDR3 nucleotides are TGTGCCAGCAGTTTACGACAGGGGGCGGGGGGCTACACCTTC. Its translation: CASSLRQGAGGYTF.

Many counts were recorded for this clonotype. V usage is TRBV5-1 and J usage is TRBJ2-7; 7 bases match TRBD1. The CDR3 length is 14 residues. From germline, CDR1 is SGHRS and CDR2 YFSETQ. With V trimmed by 5 bases and J by 2 bases, 7 bases remained unmatched. CDR3 region: CASRRDSRAYEQYF. The DNA of the CDR3 is TGCGCCAGCAGACGGGACAGCAGAGCCTACGAGCAGTACTTC.

The table lists this clonotype with many counts. The CDR3 loop reads CASSSIAGGSTDTQYF. CDR3 bases: TGTGCCAGCAGTTCAATAGCGGGGGGGAGCACAGATACGCAGTATTTT. The chain uses TRBV28 and TRBJ2-3; 11 nucleotides agree with TRBD2. V trimming: 4 bases; J trimming: 0 bases; junction bases outside the gene matches: 3. The CDR3 has 16 residues. Per germline, CDR1 MDHEN and CDR2 SYDVKM.

This clonotype was counted between two and nine times. J is TRBJ2-3 and V is TRBV20-1, with TRBD2 matching 12 bases. The CDR3 covers 20 residues. Trimming cost V 4 bases and J 2 bases; bases outside gene matches: 19. The germline CDR1 and CDR2 sequences are DFQATT and SNEGSKA (reference sequence). The CDR3 bases are TGCAGTGCTACGGGGGCCGGCCGACTAGCGGGGGCAAGGAACACAGATACGCAGTATTTT. Amino acids: CSATGAGRLAGARNTDTQYF.

A note on this clonotype: Given a much more abundant clone one base away, this may be a read error. The rearrangement joins TRBV5-1 to TRBJ1-5; D is unclear. Germline V gene lookup returns CDR1 SGHRS and CDR2 YFSETQ. V was cut by 6 bases and J by 7 bases, with 8 bases left in between. CDR3 length: 11 amino acids. The CDR3 loop reads CASNPQQPQHF. For the CDR3, the DNA is TGCGCCAGCAACCCACAGCAGCCCCAGCATTTT.

There are many counts of this clonotype. The rearrangement uses TRBV5-1 and TRBJ2-6; unclear D gene. The V gene's germline CDR1 is SGHRS and CDR2 YFSETQ. Trimming stripped 1 base from V and 0 bases from J, with 11 bases between. The CDR3 has 17 residues. The CDR3 loop is CASSLLGTVSGANVLTF. CDR3 nucleotides: TGCGCCAGCAGCTTGCTAGGAACCGTCTCTGGGGCCAACGTCCTGACTTTC. The full variable domain, its missing parts supplied by reference TRBV5-1 and TRBJ2-6, is KAGVTQTPRYLIKTRGQQVTLSCSPISGHRSVSWYQQTPGQGLQFLFEYFSETQRNKGNFPGRFSGRQFSNSRSEMNVSTLELGDSALYLCASSLLGTVSGANVLTFGAGSRLTVL.

This clonotype was seen at least ten times. This chain connects TRBV5-1 to TRBJ1-4; the D is unclear. Germline CDR1 SGHRS, CDR2 YFSETQ. Trimming removed 2 bases from V and 6 bases from J, with 5 bases in between. CDR3 length: 12 amino acids. The CDR3 DNA sequence: TGCGCCAGCAGCTTAAACGATGAAAAACTGTTTTTT. Protein: CASSLNDEKLFF.

The table lists this clonotype with many counts. The chain is built from TRBV11-2 and TRBJ2-5, with no clear D. The CDR3 length is 16 residues. The V end lost 5 bases, the J end lost 4 bases, and 20 bases lay between the germline ends. From germline, CDR1 is SGHAT and CDR2 FQNNGV. CDR3 amino acids: CASSPIGVGTPETQYF. The CDR3 DNA is TGTGCCAGCAGCCCTATTGGGGTGGGCACTCCAGAGACCCAGTACTTC.

This clonotype was found many times. The chain joins TRBV20-1 to TRBJ2-7; TRBD1 matches at 7 bases. The V segment lost 3 bases and the J segment 1 base; nucleotides outside the gene matches: 6. This CDR3 has 14 amino acids. Looked up from germline, CDR1 is DFQATT and CDR2 is SNEGSKA (reference sequence). The CDR3 DNA reads TGCAGTGCTAGCGGGGACAGACCTTCCTACGAGCAGTACTTC. This encodes CSASGDRPSYEQYF.

This clonotype was picked up many times. The V and J genes are TRBV11-2 and TRBJ2-5, with D unresolved. Germline V lookup: CDR1 SGHAT, CDR2 FQNNGV. The CDR3 covers 14 residues. The V and J ends lost 5 bases and 5 bases respectively, with 15 bases between them. In nucleotides, the CDR3 is TGTGCCAGCAGCCAGACGGGCACAACGGAGACCCAGTACTTC. Translation: CASSQTGTTETQYF.

This clonotype was detected many times. V gene TRBV5-1 combines with J gene TRBJ2-1; D is unclear. Germline loops: CDR1 SGHRS, CDR2 YFSETQ. The CDR3 has 16 amino acids. V lost 3 bases and J 0 bases, leaving 13 bases between the germline ends. This chain's CDR3 is CASSSSWSSSYNEQFF. CDR3 in DNA: TGCGCCAGCAGCTCCTCATGGTCGAGCTCCTACAATGAGCAGTTCTTC.

This clonotype was observed many times. This sequence joins TRBV2 and TRBJ2-2; D might be TRBD1 (5 bases). Germline V gene sequence: CDR1 SNHLY, CDR2 FYNNEI. This CDR3 has 14 amino acids. The V and J ends lost 7 bases and 0 bases respectively, with 9 bases between them. Written as DNA, the CDR3 is TGTGCCAGCAAGGCAGGGACGAACACCGGGGAGCTGTTTTTT. Translated: CASKAGTNTGELFF.

The chain links TRBV30 to TRBJ1-1; 7 bases agree with TRBD1. Trimming at V came to 4 bases and at J to 1 base, leaving 6 bases not matched to a gene. Germline CDR1 GTSNPN, CDR2 SVGIG (reference sequence). This CDR3 contains 14 residues. The CDR3 DNA is TGTGCCTGGAAGGGGACAGTTAGGAACACTGAAGCTTTCTTT. It encodes CAWKGTVRNTEAFF.

This clonotype was detected many times. V is TRBV28 and J is TRBJ1-2; possible D gene TRBD1, 6 bases. The CDR3 has 14 residues. In germline, CDR1 is MDHEN, CDR2 SYDVKM. With 3 bases removed from V and 4 bases from J, the gap between germline ends came to 12 bases. The DNA of the CDR3 is TGTGCCAGCAGTTTGGGGGGACACTTCTATGGCTACACCTTC. This gives the protein CASSLGGHFYGYTF.

This clonotype appeared many times. V is TRBV4-1 and J is TRBJ2-7; D is uncertain. The germline V gene has CDR1 MGHRA and CDR2 YSYEKL. V lost 0 bases and J lost 2, with 11 bases in between. This CDR3 spans 15 amino acids. The CDR3 loop is CASSQENGNTYEQYF. The CDR3 coding sequence is TGCGCCAGCAGCCAAGAGAATGGGAACACCTACGAGCAGTACTTC.

This clonotype was detected many times. The V and J genes are TRBV20-1 and TRBJ1-1; 7 bases align to TRBD1. CDR1 and CDR2 from the germline V gene are DFQATT and SNEGSKA (reference sequence). With 6 bases clipped from V and 2 bases from J, the junction kept 6 bases outside the gene matches. This CDR3 has 13 residues. The CDR3 DNA reads TGCAGTGCCAGGGGGAAGCTTAACACTGAAGCTTTCTTT. This gives the protein CSARGKLNTEAFF.

This clonotype was picked up many times. The gene calls are TRBV5-1 and TRBJ2-5, with 9 bases aligning to TRBD2. Trimming cost V 4 bases and J 4 bases; bases outside gene matches: 8. Germline loops: CDR1 SGHRS, CDR2 YFSETQ. CDR3 length equals 15 residues. CDR3 in amino acids: CASSPGLAVGETQYF. The CDR3 DNA follows: TGCGCCAGCAGCCCGGGACTAGCCGTCGGAGAGACCCAGTACTTC.

This clonotype was detected ten times or more. The chain joins TRBV4-1 to TRBJ1-4; D uncertain. Germline CDR1 reads MGHRA; CDR2 reads YSYEKL. CDR3 length: 18 amino acids. The ends were cut back, 3 bases at V and 0 bases at J, with 17 bases in the middle. The CDR3 protein is CASSQQPSRVATNEKLFF. The CDR3 region has the DNA TGCGCCAGCAGCCAGCAACCCTCTAGGGTGGCAACTAATGAAAAACTGTTTTTT.

There are many counts of this clonotype. The chain combines TRBV15 with TRBJ2-1; D call uncertain. With 2 bases removed from V and 7 bases from J, the gap between germline ends came to 12 bases. Germline CDR1 is LNHNV and CDR2 is YYDKDF (reference sequence). The CDR3 extends over 14 amino acids. DNA for the CDR3: TGTGCCACCAGCAGAAATAACGACGGGAATGAGCAGTTCTTC. Its protein is CATSRNNDGNEQFF.

This clonotype came up many times. The J gene is TRBJ1-4, the V gene TRBV29-1; D possibly corresponds to TRBD1 (6 bases). CDR3 length: 15 residues. Germline lookup yields CDR1 SQVTM and CDR2 ANQGSEA. V was shortened by 4 bases and J by 0 bases, with 12 bases between the two germline ends. CDR3 DNA: TGCAGCGTTGGGCCTAGGGGGACAACTAATGAAAAACTGTTTTTT. This sequence encodes CSVGPRGTTNEKLFF.